This entry lists 3 T cell receptor beta chains sequenced from one sample in a study of cytomegalovirus exposure and HLA in healthy donors. Use of 60 Vbeta and 13 Jbeta primers characterized the PCR. Sequencing used immunoSEQ multiplex PCR; TCRdb keeps in-frame clones, though not all of them. The sample carries over 70,000 clones, 74% recorded once. The sequencing input was PBMCs. Every receptor here comes from a man in his thirties or forties in good health and CMV-seropositive.

This clone appeared a few times. The chain recombines TRBV4-1 with TRBJ2-7, with 7 bases identical to TRBD1. CDR1 is MGHRA and CDR2 is YSYEKL in the germline V gene. The CDR3 has 15 residues. V was pared by 1 base and J by 7 bases, with 10 bases of the junction left unmatched. The CDR3 nucleotides are TGCGCCAGCAGCCAAGTCCGACAGGGAAACAAGGAGCAGTACTTC. It codes for CASSQVRQGNKEQYF.

The chain recombines TRBV5-5 with TRBJ1-5; a possible D gene is TRBD1 (5 bases). Germline V gene sequence: CDR1 SGHKS, CDR2 YYEKEE (reference sequence). The CDR3 is made up of 13 amino acids. V was cut by 5 bases and J by 3 bases, with 9 bases left in between. The CDR3 DNA reads TGTGCCAGCAGGGGGCGGACCAATCAGCCCCAGCATTTT. Its protein is CASRGRTNQPQHF.

This rearrangement joins TRBV29-1 to TRBJ2-1; 12 nucleotides agree with TRBD2. The CDR3 contains 14 residues. The germline gives CDR1 SQVTM, CDR2 ANQGSEA. Trimming took 7 bases from V and 3 from J; bases not matched to a gene: 4. This chain's CDR3 is CSGLAGGGYNEQFF. The CDR3 DNA reads as TGCAGCGGGCTAGCGGGAGGGGGCTACAATGAGCAGTTCTTC.